This T cell receptor (beta chain) emerged from a study of metastatic and nonmetastatic thyroid tumors. Study-wide background: Repertoires from blood and tumor or nodule tissue of malignant and benign thyroid patients were compared.

This clone has just a few counts. Its antigen is undetermined. A much bigger clone sits one base away, suggesting this may be a read error. Other nucleotide sequences from this sample produce the same CDR3. General study findings and limits: For both blood and tumor, malignant thyroid tumors reportedly showed significantly higher TCR beta diversity than benign nodules did.

CDR3 length equals 15 residues. V lost 5 bases to trimming and J lost 1 base, with 14 bases between them. All patients were treatment-naive before thyroid surgery. Study processing details: Building a distant-metastasis classifier for papillary thyroid cancer drew on CDR3 differences across clinicopathological groups. TCRdb recomputed clones from the PCR reads via MiXCR. The V and J calls follow TCRdb's processing rather than the paper's. The sample consists of fewer than 20,000 clones, approximately 15% of them appearing once. The material sequenced was blood. The chain has TRBV12-3 or TRBV12-4 and TRBJ1-1; no clear D. This receptor was identified in a female donor with papillary thyroid cancer or a benign thyroid nodule (not recorded which). Some clones in this sample may be carry-over from other donors' samples. In DNA, the CDR3 is TGTGCCAGCAGTCTAGGTTGGGTGTCGAACACTGAAGCTTTCTTT. Residues: CASSLGWVSNTEAFF.